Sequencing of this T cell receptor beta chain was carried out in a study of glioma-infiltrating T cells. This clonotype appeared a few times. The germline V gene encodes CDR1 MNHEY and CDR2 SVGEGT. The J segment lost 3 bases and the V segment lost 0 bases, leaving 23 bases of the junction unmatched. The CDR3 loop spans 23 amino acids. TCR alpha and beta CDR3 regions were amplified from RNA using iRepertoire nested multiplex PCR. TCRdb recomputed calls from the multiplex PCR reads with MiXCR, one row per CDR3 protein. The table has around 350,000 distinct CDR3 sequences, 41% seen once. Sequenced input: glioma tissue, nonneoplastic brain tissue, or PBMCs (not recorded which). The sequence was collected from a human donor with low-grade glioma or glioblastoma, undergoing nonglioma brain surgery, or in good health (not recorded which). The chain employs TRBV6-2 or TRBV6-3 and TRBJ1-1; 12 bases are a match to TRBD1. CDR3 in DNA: TGTGCCAGCAGTTACTCGGTTTTTGGGACAGGGGGCTACTTTAAGGTATTGGACACTGAAGCTTTCTTT. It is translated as CASSYSVFGTGGYFKVLDTEAFF.